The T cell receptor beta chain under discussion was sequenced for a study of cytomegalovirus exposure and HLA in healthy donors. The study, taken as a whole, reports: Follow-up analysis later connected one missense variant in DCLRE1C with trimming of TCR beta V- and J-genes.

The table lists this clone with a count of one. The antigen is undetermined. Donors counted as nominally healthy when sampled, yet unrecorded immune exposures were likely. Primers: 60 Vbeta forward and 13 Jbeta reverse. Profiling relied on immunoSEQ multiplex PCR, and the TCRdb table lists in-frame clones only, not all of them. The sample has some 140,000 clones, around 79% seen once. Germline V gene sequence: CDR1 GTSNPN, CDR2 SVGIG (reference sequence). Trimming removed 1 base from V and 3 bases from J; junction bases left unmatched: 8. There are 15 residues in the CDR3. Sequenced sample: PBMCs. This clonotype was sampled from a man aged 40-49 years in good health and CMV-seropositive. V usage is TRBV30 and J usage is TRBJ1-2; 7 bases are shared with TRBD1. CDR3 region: CAWSETGIIDYGYTF. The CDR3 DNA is TGTGCCTGGAGTGAGACAGGGATCATTGACTATGGCTACACCTTC.